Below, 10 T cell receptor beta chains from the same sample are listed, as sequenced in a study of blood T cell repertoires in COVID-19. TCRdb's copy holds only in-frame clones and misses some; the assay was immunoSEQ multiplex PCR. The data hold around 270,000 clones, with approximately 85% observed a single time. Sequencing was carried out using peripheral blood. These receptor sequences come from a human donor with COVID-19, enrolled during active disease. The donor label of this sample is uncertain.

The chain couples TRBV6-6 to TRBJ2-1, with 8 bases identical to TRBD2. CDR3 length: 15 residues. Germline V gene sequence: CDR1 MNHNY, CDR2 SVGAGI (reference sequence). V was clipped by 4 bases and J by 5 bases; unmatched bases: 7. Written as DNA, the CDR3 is TGTGCCAGCAGTTTAAGCGGGAGCGGCAACAATGAGCAGTTCTTC. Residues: CASSLSGSGNNEQFF.

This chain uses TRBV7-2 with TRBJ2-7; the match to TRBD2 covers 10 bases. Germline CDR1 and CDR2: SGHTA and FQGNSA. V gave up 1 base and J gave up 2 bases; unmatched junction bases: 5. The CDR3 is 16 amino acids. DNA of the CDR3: TGTGCCAGCAGCTTAGATCGACTAGCGGGCACCTACGAGCAGTACTTC. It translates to CASSLDRLAGTYEQYF.

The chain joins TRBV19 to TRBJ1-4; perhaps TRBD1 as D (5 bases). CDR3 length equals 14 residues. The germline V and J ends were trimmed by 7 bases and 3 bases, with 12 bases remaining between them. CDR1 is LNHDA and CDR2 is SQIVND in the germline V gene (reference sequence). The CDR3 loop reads CASTNRQSNEKLFF. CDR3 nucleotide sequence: TGTGCCAGTACAAACAGACAGTCTAATGAAAAACTGTTTTTT.

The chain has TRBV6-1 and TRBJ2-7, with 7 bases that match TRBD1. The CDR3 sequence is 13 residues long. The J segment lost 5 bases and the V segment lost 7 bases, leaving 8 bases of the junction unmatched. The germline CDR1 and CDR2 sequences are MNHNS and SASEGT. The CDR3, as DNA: TGTGCCAGCAAAAGGACAGGAGCCGACGAGCAGTACTTC. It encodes CASKRTGADEQYF.

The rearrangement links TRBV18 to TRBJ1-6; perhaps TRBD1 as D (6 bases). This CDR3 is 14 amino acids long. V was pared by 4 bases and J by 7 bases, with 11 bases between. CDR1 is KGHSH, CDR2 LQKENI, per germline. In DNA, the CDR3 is TGTGCCAGCTCACGACAGGAGGCGAATTCACCCCTCCACTTT. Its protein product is CASSRQEANSPLHF.

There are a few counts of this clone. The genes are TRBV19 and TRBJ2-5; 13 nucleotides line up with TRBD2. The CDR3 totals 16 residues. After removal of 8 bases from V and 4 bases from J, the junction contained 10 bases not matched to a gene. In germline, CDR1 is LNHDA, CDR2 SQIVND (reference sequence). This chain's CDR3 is CASQKSGLAGLETQYF. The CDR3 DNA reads TGTGCCAGTCAGAAATCGGGACTAGCGGGACTAGAGACCCAGTACTTC.

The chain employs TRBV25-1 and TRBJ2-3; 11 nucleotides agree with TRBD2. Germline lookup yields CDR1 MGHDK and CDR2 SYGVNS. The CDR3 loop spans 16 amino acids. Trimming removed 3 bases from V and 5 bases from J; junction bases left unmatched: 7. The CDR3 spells CASSDYSGRAGDTQYF. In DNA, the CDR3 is TGTGCCAGCAGTGACTATAGCGGGAGGGCGGGAGATACGCAGTATTTT.

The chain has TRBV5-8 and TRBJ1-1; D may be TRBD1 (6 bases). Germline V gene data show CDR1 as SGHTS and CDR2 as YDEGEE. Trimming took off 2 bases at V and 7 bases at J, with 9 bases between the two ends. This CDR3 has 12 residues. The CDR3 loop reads CASSLNRDEAFF. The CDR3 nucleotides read TGTGCCAGCAGCTTAAACAGGGATGAAGCTTTCTTT.

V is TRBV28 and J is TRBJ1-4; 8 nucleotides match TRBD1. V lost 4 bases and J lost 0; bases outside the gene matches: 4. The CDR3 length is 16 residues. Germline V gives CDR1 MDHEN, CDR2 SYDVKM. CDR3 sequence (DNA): TGTGCCAGCAGTTCTAGACAGGGGACAACTAATGAAAAACTGTTTTTT. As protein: CASSSRQGTTNEKLFF.

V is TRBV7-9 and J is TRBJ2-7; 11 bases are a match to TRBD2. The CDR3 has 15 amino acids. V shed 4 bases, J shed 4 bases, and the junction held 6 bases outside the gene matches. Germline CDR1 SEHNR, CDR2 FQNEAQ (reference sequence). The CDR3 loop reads CASSSGLAGSYEQYF. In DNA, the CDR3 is TGTGCCAGCAGCTCCGGACTAGCGGGCTCTTACGAGCAGTACTTC.